Ten or more counts support the clone carrying this T cell receptor (beta chain). Its antigen is unidentified. This entry comes from a study of identical twins. General study results and limits: Reduced insertions were recorded for abundant cord blood beta clonotypes, with no such pattern in memory repertoires. Models predicted too little out-of-frame TCR alpha sharing in monozygotic twins.

A universal primer site arose from template switching, and cDNA bore unique molecular identifiers. TCRdb redid the calling of the 5' RACE reads with MiXCR, one entry per CDR3 protein. The sample carries approximately 260,000 distinct CDR3 sequences, about 9% recorded once. This CDR3 has 15 amino acids. Germline lookup yields CDR1 KGHDR and CDR2 SFDVKD. The J segment lost 5 bases and the V segment lost 3 bases, leaving 6 bases of the junction unmatched. These data were likewise used in another study, on yellow fever vaccine responses in identical twins.

Sequencing used CD8+ T cells sorted from blood. This clonotype originated in a woman aged 18-29 years in good health. This rearrangement joins TRBV24-1 to TRBJ2-7, with 10 bases aligning to TRBD1. CDR3 protein: CATSDPGTGVHEQYF. The CDR3 coding sequence is TGTGCCACCAGTGATCCCGGGACAGGGGTACACGAGCAGTACTTC.